The 21 T cell receptor beta chains below were found in one sample sequenced in a study of blood T cell repertoires in COVID-19. Measured with immunoSEQ multiplex PCR; TCRdb has only the in-frame clones, and not every one. Of roughly 250,000 clones in the sample, approximately 84% were seen once. The sequenced material came from peripheral blood. These receptors were taken from a woman older than 75 with acute or convalescent COVID-19.

This clone occurred many times. The chain employs TRBV18 and TRBJ2-1; weak D call: TRBD1 (5 bases). Germline values: CDR1 KGHSH, CDR2 LQKENI. V shed 6 bases and J shed 4 bases, with 16 bases lying between them. This CDR3 has 15 amino acids. Written as DNA, the CDR3 is TGTGCCAGCTCCCGTGAACAGGTATCGTACAATGAGCAGTTCTTC. Its protein product is CASSREQVSYNEQFF.

V is TRBV2 and J is TRBJ1-5; TRBD1 aligns across 7 bases. The CDR3 length is 15 residues. The junction had 9 bases not matched to a gene; V was cut back by 10 bases and J by 0 bases. Per germline, CDR1 SNHLY and CDR2 FYNNEI. CDR3 DNA: TGTGCCACCAGCCCTCAGGGGGTTAGCAATCAGCCCCAGCATTTT. Translating it yields CATSPQGVSNQPQHF.

This clone was picked up a small number of times. V usage is TRBV7-9 and J usage is TRBJ2-7; weak D call: TRBD1 (6 bases). CDR1 and CDR2 from the germline V gene are SEHNR and FQNEAQ (reference sequence). This CDR3 comprises 14 residues. V lost 8 bases, J lost 5 bases, and 19 bases lay in between. The CDR3 loop is CASRRPGAVHEQYF. The CDR3 DNA reads as TGTGCCAGCCGACGACCAGGGGCGGTCCACGAGCAGTACTTC.

The chain joins TRBV12-3 or TRBV12-4 to TRBJ1-1; D unresolved. The CDR3 has 13 amino acids. V was trimmed by 2 bases and J by 0 bases, leaving 4 bases between them. The CDR3, as DNA: TGTGCCAGCAGTTTATCGGTGAACACTGAAGCTTTCTTT. Its translation is CASSLSVNTEAFF.

On this clone itself: The same CDR3 arises from other DNA sequences in this sample as well. The chain is built from TRBV7-6 and TRBJ1-5, with 9 bases aligning to TRBD1. Trimming took 5 bases from V and 2 from J; bases not matched to a gene: 4. The CDR3 sequence is 15 residues long. In germline, CDR1 is SGHVS, CDR2 FNYEAQ. CDR3 protein: CASSQTGGGNQPQHF. CDR3 sequence (DNA): TGTGCCAGCAGCCAAACAGGGGGCGGCAATCAGCCCCAGCATTTT. The full variable domain, its missing parts supplied by reference TRBV7-6 and TRBJ1-5, is GAGVSQSPRYKVTKRGQDVALRCDPISGHVSLYWYRQALGQGPEFLTYFNYEAQQDKSGLPNDRFSAERPEGSISTLTIQRTEQRDSAMYRCASSQTGGGNQPQHFGDGTRLSIL.

The chain couples TRBV6-5 to TRBJ1-1; 7 bases line up with TRBD1. CDR3 length: 13 amino acids. Trimming took 7 bases from V and 9 from J; bases not matched to a gene: 11. CDR1 MNHEY and CDR2 SVGAGI come from the germline V gene. CDR3 residues: CASTQGGQRKAFF. The CDR3 nucleotides are TGTGCCAGCACCCAAGGGGGACAGAGAAAAGCTTTCTTT.

The chain is built from TRBV7-3 and TRBJ1-1, with a possible D match to TRBD1 (6 bases). The germline gives CDR1 SGHTA, CDR2 FQGTGA. V was clipped by 5 bases and J by 4 bases, with 11 bases between them. The CDR3 is 13 residues long. The CDR3 DNA reads as TGTGCCAGCAGCCTTACAGGGTTCACTGAAGCTTTCTTT. Translating gives CASSLTGFTEAFF.

This clone was counted a single time. The rearrangement joins TRBV3-1 (or the pseudogene TRBV3-2) to TRBJ1-1; D gene uncertain. Trimming took 0 bases from V and 4 from J, leaving 12 bases between them. This CDR3 contains 15 residues. CDR1 LGHDT and CDR2 YNNKEL come from the germline V gene (reference sequence). The CDR3 loop is CASSQDRVAGTEAFF. The CDR3 region has the DNA TGTGCCAGCAGCCAAGATCGTGTTGCGGGCACTGAAGCTTTCTTT.

V usage is TRBV7-9 and J usage is TRBJ2-3, with unresolved D. The ends were cut back, 3 bases at V and 6 bases at J, with 13 bases in the middle. The CDR3 totals 14 residues. From germline, CDR1 is SEHNR and CDR2 FQNEAQ (reference sequence). The CDR3 loop is CASSFWSEADTQYF. CDR3 coding DNA: TGTGCCAGCAGCTTCTGGTCCGAGGCGGATACGCAGTATTTT.

The chain uses TRBV27 and TRBJ1-6; TRBD1 agrees at 7 bases. V trimming: 11 bases; J trimming: 0 bases; junction bases outside the gene matches: 19. The germline V gene encodes CDR1 MNHEY and CDR2 SMNVEV (reference sequence). This CDR3 is 19 amino acids long. CDR3 sequence reads: CASRRLRDSLSSYNSPLHF. In DNA form, the CDR3 reads TGTGCCTCTCGGCGTCTTCGGGACAGTCTTAGCTCCTATAATTCACCCCTCCACTTT.

The V gene is TRBV3-1 (or the pseudogene TRBV3-2), the J gene TRBJ1-1; 9 bases agree with TRBD1. This CDR3 contains 14 residues. J lost 4 bases, V lost 5 bases, and 5 bases had no gene match. Germline values: CDR1 LGHDT, CDR2 YNNKEL (reference sequence). CDR3 sequence reads: CASSGKTGGTEAFF. In DNA, the CDR3 is TGTGCCAGCAGCGGGAAGACAGGGGGCACTGAAGCTTTCTTT.

This clone was seen a single time. The chain carries TRBV19 and TRBJ1-2, with 8 bases matching TRBD1. Trimming removed 6 bases from V and 4 bases from J; junction bases left unmatched: 4. CDR1 LNHDA and CDR2 SQIVND come from the germline V gene (reference sequence). The CDR3 runs to 13 residues. CDR3 protein: CASRQGVFYGYTF. CDR3 sequence (DNA): TGTGCCAGTAGACAGGGGGTGTTCTATGGCTACACCTTC.

The rearrangement uses TRBV5-1 and TRBJ1-1, with D possibly TRBD1 on 5 matching bases. CDR3 length equals 13 residues. Germline assignment: CDR1 SGHRS and CDR2 YFSETQ. Between the trimmed V and J ends, which lost 0 bases and 11 bases, there was a span of 14 bases. The CDR3 nucleotides are TGCGCCAGCAGCTTGGGCGGGGCCGCGGAGGCTTTCTTT. It codes for CASSLGGAAEAFF. The full variable domain, its missing parts supplied by reference TRBV5-1 and TRBJ1-1, is KAGVTQTPRYLIKTRGQQVTLSCSPISGHRSVSWYQQTPGQGLQFLFEYFSETQRNKGNFPGRFSGRQFSNSRSEMNVSTLELGDSALYLCASSLGGAAEAFFGQGTRLTVV.

This rearrangement joins TRBV7-2 to TRBJ2-7; 9 bases fit TRBD2. This CDR3 has 17 amino acids. The V gene end was trimmed by 4 bases and the J gene end by 1 base; junction bases not matched to a gene: 11. The germline V gene encodes CDR1 SGHTA and CDR2 FQGNSA. For the CDR3, the DNA is TGTGCCAGCAGCTCCCGAACCCGCGGGGGGGCTTCCTACGAGCAGTACTTC. Residues: CASSSRTRGGASYEQYF. Variable domain in full (rest from reference TRBV7-2 and TRBJ2-7): GAGVSQSPSNKVTEKGKDVELRCDPISGHTALYWYRQSLGQGLEFLIYFQGNSAPDKSGLPSDRFSAERTGGSVSTLTIQRTQQEDSAVYLCASSSRTRGGASYEQYFGPGTRLTVT.

This sequence joins TRBV5-1 and TRBJ1-1, with TRBD1 matching over 9 bases. This CDR3 region has 11 residues. Germline V gene lookup returns CDR1 SGHRS and CDR2 YFSETQ. J was trimmed by 11 bases and V by 4 bases; bases with no gene match: 3. The CDR3 loop is CASSPGQGAFF. The CDR3 DNA sequence: TGCGCCAGCAGCCCGGGACAGGGCGCTTTCTTT.

The chain combines TRBV7-9 with TRBJ2-1, with TRBD1 matching over 8 bases. Looked up from germline, CDR1 is SEHNR and CDR2 is FQNEAQ (reference sequence). V dropped 3 bases and J dropped 3; count of bases not matched to a gene: 4. The CDR3 is 15 amino acids. The CDR3 sequence: CASSFRTGFYNEQFF. DNA of the CDR3: TGTGCCAGCAGCTTCCGGACAGGGTTCTACAATGAGCAGTTCTTC.

V usage is TRBV24-1 and J usage is TRBJ2-3; 9 positions agree with TRBD1. The trim removed 3 bases at V and 6 bases at J, leaving 6 bases unmatched. Germline V gene lookup returns CDR1 KGHDR and CDR2 SFDVKD. This CDR3 contains 15 residues. CDR3 DNA: TGTGCCACCAGTGATGCACCTGGACAGGGGGATACGCAGTATTTT. Translation: CATSDAPGQGDTQYF.

CDR3 sequence (DNA): TGTGCCAGCAGCCAAGATCGTCAGATTGAAGCTTTCTTT. Amino acid sequence: CASSQDRQIEAFF. The rearrangement joins TRBV3-1 (or the pseudogene TRBV3-2) to TRBJ1-1; no clear D gene. Germline CDR1 LGHDT, CDR2 YNNKEL (reference sequence). CDR3 length: 13 residues. V lost 0 bases, J lost 7 bases, and 9 bases lay in between.

The J gene is TRBJ2-1, the V gene TRBV29-1, with 8 bases identical to TRBD1. Germline trimming cut 5 bases from V and 3 bases from J; bases unmatched to any gene: 6. The CDR3 is made up of 14 amino acids. The V gene's germline CDR1 is SQVTM and CDR2 ANQGSEA. CDR3: CSVLGDRGYNEQFF. CDR3 in DNA: TGCAGCGTTCTGGGAGACAGGGGCTACAATGAGCAGTTCTTC.

The gene calls are TRBV7-2 and TRBJ2-3, with 9 bases matching TRBD2. The CDR3 sequence is 16 residues long. Trimming took 2 bases from V and 6 from J; bases not matched to a gene: 9. Germline V gives CDR1 SGHTA, CDR2 FQGNSA. In DNA form, the CDR3 reads TGTGCCAGCAGCTTACCCCTCGCGGGAGGGTCTGATACGCAGTATTTT. It encodes CASSLPLAGGSDTQYF.

This chain connects TRBV6-5 to TRBJ1-1; D is perhaps TRBD1 (6 bases). Trimming took off 7 bases at V and 7 bases at J, with 13 bases between the two ends. The CDR3 is 12 amino acids. Germline V CDR1 and CDR2: MNHEY, SVGAGI. CDR3 sequence: CASISQGLEAFF. Here the CDR3 DNA reads TGTGCCAGCATTTCTCAGGGGCTTGAAGCTTTCTTT.